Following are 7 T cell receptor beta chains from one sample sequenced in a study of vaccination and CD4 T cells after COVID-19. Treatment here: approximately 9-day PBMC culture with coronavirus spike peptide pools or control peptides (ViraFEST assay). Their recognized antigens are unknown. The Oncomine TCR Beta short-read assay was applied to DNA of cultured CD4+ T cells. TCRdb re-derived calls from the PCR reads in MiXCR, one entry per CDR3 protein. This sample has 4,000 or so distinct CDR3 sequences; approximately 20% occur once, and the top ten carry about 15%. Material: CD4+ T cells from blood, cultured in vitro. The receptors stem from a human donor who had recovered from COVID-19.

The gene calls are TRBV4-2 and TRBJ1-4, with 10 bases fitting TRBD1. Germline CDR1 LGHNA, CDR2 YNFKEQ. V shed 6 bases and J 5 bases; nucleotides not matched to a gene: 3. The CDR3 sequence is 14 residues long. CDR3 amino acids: CASSRDRGNEKLFF. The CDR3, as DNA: TGTGCCAGCAGTCGGGACAGGGGAAATGAAAAACTGTTTTTT.

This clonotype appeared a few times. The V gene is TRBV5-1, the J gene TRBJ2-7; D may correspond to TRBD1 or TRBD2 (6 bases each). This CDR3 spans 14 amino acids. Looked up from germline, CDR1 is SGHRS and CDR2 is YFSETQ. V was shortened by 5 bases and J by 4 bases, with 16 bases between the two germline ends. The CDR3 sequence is CASRPGGLYYEQYF. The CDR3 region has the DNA TGCGCCAGCAGGCCTGGGGGGCTTTATTACGAGCAGTACTTC.

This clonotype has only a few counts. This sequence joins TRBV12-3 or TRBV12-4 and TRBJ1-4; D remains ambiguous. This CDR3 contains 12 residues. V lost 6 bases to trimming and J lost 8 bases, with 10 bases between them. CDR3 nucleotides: TGTGCCAGCAGCTTACGGGTAGAAAAACTGTTTTTT. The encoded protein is CASSLRVEKLFF.

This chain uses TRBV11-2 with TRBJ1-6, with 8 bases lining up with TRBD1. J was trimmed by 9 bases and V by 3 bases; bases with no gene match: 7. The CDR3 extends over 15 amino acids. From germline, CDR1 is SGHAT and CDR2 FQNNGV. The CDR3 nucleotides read TGTGCCAGCAGCTTCCTTACAGGGGGAGGTTCACCCCTCCACTTT. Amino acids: CASSFLTGGGSPLHF.

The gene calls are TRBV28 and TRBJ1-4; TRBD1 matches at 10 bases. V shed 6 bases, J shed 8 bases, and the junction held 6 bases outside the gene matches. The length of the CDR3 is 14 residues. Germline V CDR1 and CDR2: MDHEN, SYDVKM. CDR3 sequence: CASRGTGAWEKLFF. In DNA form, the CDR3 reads TGTGCCAGCAGGGGGACAGGGGCGTGGGAAAAACTGTTTTTT.

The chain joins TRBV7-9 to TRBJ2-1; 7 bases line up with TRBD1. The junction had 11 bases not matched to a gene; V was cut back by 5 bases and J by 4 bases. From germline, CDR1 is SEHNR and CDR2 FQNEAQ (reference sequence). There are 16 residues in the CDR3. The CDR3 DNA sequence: TGTGCCAGCAGCCTCCAGGGACAGACCGCGTACAATGAGCAGTTCTTC. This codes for CASSLQGQTAYNEQFF.

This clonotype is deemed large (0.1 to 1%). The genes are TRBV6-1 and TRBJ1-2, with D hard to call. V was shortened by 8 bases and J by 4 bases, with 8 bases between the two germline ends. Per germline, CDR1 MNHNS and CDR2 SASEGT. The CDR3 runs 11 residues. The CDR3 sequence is CASSKGYGYTF. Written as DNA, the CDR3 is TGTGCCAGCTCGAAGGGCTATGGCTACACCTTC.